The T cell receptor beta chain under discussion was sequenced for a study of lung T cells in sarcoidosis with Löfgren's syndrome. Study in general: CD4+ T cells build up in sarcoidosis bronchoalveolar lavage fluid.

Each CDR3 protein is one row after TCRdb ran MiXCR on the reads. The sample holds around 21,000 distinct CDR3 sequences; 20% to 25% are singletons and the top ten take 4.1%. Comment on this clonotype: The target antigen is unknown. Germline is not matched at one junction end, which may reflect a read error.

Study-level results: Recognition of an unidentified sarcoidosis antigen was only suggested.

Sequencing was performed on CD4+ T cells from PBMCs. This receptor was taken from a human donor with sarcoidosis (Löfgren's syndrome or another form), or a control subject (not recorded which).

CDR3 bases: TGTGCCAGCAGCCAGGGTGTGTACGAGCAGTGCTTC. Translating it yields CASSQGVYEQCF. This sequence joins TRBV12-3 or TRBV12-4 and TRBJ2-7, with D possibly being TRBD1 (5 bases). The CDR3 is made up of 12 amino acids.